The present T cell receptor beta chain was sequenced within a study of shared T cell receptors in the human thymus. J was trimmed by 10 bases and V by 5 bases; bases with no gene match: 7. Germline V CDR1 and CDR2: MGHDK, SYGVNS. The CDR3 sequence is 13 residues long. TCRdb keeps only in-frame clones here, not all; method: immunoSEQ multiplex PCR. The repertoire holds some 760,000 clones, 80% to 90% seen once, with roughly 0.01% in the top ten. The same specimen was also included in a second study, on human thymus T cells.

This rearrangement joins TRBV25-1 to TRBJ2-1; 8 bases are shared with TRBD2. The source of this sequence is a girl under three years old with a congenital heart defect. The sample was thymocytes. This chain's CDR3 is CASSRTIAGEQFF. In DNA, the CDR3 is TGTGCCAGCAGTCGAACTATAGCGGGGGAGCAGTTCTTC.